This entry lists 9 T cell receptor beta chains sequenced from one sample in a study of T cells in placental villitis. General study points: Compared with controls at approximately 0.0056, villitis of unknown etiology placentae showed median clonality 0.057.

The libraries were made with immunoSEQ v4. Method: immunoSEQ multiplex PCR; TCRdb's copy keeps in-frame clones and lacks some. This repertoire shows about 2,000 clones, roughly 85% found once; its top ten account for 10% to 11%. These receptors' antigens are unknown. Sample: placental tissue containing maternal and fetal cells. The receptors were sampled from a human patient with villitis of unknown etiology; the placental T cells may come from both mother and fetus.

The gene calls are TRBV4-1 and TRBJ2-1; D gene uncertain. V lost 5 bases to trimming and J lost 3 bases, with 5 bases between them. CDR1 is MGHRA and CDR2 is YSYEKL in the germline V gene. The CDR3 consists of 12 residues. DNA for the CDR3: TGCGCCAGCAGCTTCCTCTACAATGAGCAGTTCTTC. Its translation: CASSFLYNEQFF.

The chain uses TRBV19 and TRBJ1-2, with D possibly being TRBD1 (5 bases). CDR1 and CDR2 from the germline V gene are LNHDA and SQIVND (reference sequence). V was clipped by 3 bases and J by 7 bases, with 18 bases between them. This CDR3 has 15 residues. CDR3 loop: CASSIDWGPRGGYTF. Here the CDR3 DNA reads TGTGCCAGTAGTATCGACTGGGGACCGAGGGGTGGCTACACCTTC.

The rearrangement links TRBV11-3 to TRBJ2-2; 11 bases align to TRBD2. The CDR3 runs 16 residues. Trimming at V came to 5 bases and at J to 6 bases, leaving 8 bases not matched to a gene. Germline V lookup: CDR1 SGHNT, CDR2 YENEEA. The CDR3: CASSKFSGLAAGELFF. In nucleotides, the CDR3 is TGTGCCAGCAGCAAGTTTTCGGGACTAGCGGCCGGGGAGCTGTTTTTT.

The rearrangement uses TRBV20-1 and TRBJ1-5; D is perhaps TRBD1 (5 bases). CDR3 size: 14 residues. The V gene's germline CDR1 is DFQATT and CDR2 SNEGSKA (reference sequence). The germline V and J ends were trimmed by 3 bases and 0 bases, with 9 bases remaining between them. The CDR3 DNA sequence: TGCAGTGCTAGTTTGGGGCCTAGCAATCAGCCCCAGCATTTT. Protein: CSASLGPSNQPQHF.

As to this clone: The junction shows a germline mismatch at one end, possibly a read error. V and J are TRBV2 and TRBJ1-2; D remains ambiguous. CDR3 size: 11 residues. Germline values: CDR1 SNHLY, CDR2 FYNNEI. The chain's CDR3 is CASSEWRGTHF. CDR3 bases: TGTGCCAGCAGTGAATGGCGGGGTACCCACTTC.

This clone occurred a few times. The CDR3 DNA reads TGTGCCAGCAGCCCGCGGGACAGACAAGAGACCCAGTACTTC. Its protein product is CASSPRDRQETQYF. This rearrangement joins TRBV7-3 to TRBJ2-5; D possibly corresponds to TRBD1 (7 bases). The germline V gene has CDR1 SGHTA and CDR2 FQGTGA. The CDR3 covers 14 residues. Trimming shortened V by 5 bases and J by 2 bases, and 12 bases separated the two germline ends.

V gene TRBV11-3 combines with J gene TRBJ1-1; D call uncertain. The germline CDR1 and CDR2 sequences are SGHNT and YENEEA. CDR3 length: 14 residues. Trimming stripped 0 bases from V and 7 bases from J, with 12 bases between. This CDR3 reads CASSLDLPGVEAFF. The CDR3 region has the DNA TGTGCCAGCAGCTTAGATTTACCTGGGGTTGAAGCTTTCTTT. Looking up the rest from reference TRBV11-3 and TRBJ1-1 gives the full variable domain: EAGVVQSPRYKIIEKKQPVAFWCNPISGHNTLYWYLQNLGQGPELLIRYENEEAVDDSQLPKDRFSAERLKGVDSTLKIQPAELGDSAVYLCASSLDLPGVEAFFGQGTRLTVV.

Comments on this clone: At the DNA level, this CDR3 is encoded by other sequences in the same sample as well. The chain combines TRBV7-3 with TRBJ2-7; D is uncertain. The ends were cut back, 5 bases at V and 2 bases at J, with 13 bases in the middle. The CDR3 has 14 residues. CDR1 is SGHTA, CDR2 FQGTGA, per germline. The CDR3 region has the DNA TGTGCCAGCAGCCAGTATCGAGGCGCCTACGAGCAGTACTTC. It encodes CASSQYRGAYEQYF.

This chain joins TRBV6-5 and TRBJ1-5, with D possibly being TRBD1 (5 bases). V dropped 7 bases and J dropped 6 bases, with 16 bases sitting between them. Germline V gene sequence: CDR1 MNHEY, CDR2 SVGAGI. This CDR3 contains 14 residues. CDR3 coding DNA: TGTGCCAGCAAGACAGACCCGTCCAGTCAGCCCCAGCATTTT. Translated, it gives CASKTDPSSQPQHF.